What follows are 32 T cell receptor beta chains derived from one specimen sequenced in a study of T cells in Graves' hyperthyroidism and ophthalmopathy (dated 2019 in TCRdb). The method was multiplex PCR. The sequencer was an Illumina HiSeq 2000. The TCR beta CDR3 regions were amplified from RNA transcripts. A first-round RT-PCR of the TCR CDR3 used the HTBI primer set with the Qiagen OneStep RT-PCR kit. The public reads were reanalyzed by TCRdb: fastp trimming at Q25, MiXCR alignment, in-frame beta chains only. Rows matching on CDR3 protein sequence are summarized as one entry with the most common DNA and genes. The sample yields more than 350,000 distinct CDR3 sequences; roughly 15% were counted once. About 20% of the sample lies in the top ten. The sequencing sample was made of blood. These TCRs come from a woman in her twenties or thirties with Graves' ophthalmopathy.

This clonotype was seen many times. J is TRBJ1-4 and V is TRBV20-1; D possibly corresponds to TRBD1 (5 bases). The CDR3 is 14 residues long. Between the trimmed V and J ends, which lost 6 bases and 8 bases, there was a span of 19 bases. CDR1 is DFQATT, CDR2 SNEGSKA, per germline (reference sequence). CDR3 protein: CSAAVMGVGEKLFF. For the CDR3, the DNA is TGCAGTGCCGCGGTGATGGGGGTAGGAGAAAAACTGTTTTTT.

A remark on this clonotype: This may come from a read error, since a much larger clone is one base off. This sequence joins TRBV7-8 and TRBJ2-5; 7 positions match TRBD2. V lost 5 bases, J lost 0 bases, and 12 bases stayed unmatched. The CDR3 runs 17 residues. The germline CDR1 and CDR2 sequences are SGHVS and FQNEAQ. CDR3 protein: CASSPWDLGGNQETQYF. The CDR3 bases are TGTGCCAGCAGCCCTTGGGACCTCGGGGGGAACCAAGAGACCCAGTACTTC.

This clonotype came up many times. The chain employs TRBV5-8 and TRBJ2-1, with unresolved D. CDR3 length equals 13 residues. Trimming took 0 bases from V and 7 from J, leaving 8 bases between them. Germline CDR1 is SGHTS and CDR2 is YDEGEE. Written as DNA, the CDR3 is TGTGCCAGCAGCTTGGAATCAGGTAATGAGCAGTTCTTC. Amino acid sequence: CASSLESGNEQFF. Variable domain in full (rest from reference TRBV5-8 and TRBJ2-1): EAGVTQSPTHLIKTRGQQATLRCSPISGHTSVYWYQQALGLGLQFLLWYDEGEERNRGNFPPRFSGRQFPNYSSELNVNALELEDSALYLCASSLESGNEQFFGPGTRLTVL.

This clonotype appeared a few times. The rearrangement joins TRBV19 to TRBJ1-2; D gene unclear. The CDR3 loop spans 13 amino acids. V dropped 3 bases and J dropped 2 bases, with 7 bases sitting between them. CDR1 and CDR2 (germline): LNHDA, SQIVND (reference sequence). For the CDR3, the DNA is TGTGCCAGTAGTATGTCACAGAACTATGGCTACACCTTC. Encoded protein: CASSMSQNYGYTF.

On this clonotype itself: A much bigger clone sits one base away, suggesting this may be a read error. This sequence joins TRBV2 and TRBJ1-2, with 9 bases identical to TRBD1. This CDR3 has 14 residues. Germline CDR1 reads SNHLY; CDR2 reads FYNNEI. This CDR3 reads CATLAGQGPYDYTF. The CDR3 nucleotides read TGTGCCACCCTGGCGGGACAGGGACCCTATGACTACACCTTC.

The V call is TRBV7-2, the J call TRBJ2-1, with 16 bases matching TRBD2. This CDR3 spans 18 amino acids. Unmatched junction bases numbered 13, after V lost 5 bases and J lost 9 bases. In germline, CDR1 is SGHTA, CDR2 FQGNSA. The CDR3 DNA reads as TGTGCCAGCAGCACGCAGGGACTAGCGGGGGGGCTAGCCGCTGAGCAGTTCTTC. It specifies CASSTQGLAGGLAAEQFF.

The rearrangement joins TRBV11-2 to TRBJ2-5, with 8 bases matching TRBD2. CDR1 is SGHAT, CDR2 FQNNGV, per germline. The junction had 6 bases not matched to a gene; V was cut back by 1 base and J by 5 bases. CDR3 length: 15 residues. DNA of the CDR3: TGTGCCAGCAGCTTAGGCGAGCGGGGGCGGGAGACCCAGTACTTC. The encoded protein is CASSLGERGRETQYF.

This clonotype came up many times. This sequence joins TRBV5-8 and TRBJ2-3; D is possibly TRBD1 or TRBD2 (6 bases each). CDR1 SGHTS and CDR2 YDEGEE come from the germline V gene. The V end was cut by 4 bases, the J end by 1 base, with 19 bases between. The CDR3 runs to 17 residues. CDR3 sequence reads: CASSLWGHREGTDTQYF. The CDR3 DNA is TGTGCCAGCAGCCTATGGGGCCACAGGGAGGGCACAGATACGCAGTATTTT.

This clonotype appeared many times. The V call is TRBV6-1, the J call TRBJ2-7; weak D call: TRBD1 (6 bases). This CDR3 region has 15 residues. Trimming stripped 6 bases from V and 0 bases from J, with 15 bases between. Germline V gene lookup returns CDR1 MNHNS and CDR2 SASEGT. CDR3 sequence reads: CASSHSRGSSYEQYF. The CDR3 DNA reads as TGTGCCAGCAGCCACAGTAGGGGGAGCTCCTACGAGCAGTACTTC.

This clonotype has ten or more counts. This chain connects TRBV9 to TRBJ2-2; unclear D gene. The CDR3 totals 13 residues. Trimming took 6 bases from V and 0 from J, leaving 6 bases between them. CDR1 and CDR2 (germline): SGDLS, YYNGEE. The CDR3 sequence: CASKSANTGELFF. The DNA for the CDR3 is TGTGCCAGCAAGTCAGCGAACACCGGGGAGCTGTTTTTT.

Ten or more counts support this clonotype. CDR3 nucleotides: TGTGCCAGCAGTTACGATGCGGGGGGGAATGAGCAGTTCTTC. It encodes CASSYDAGGNEQFF. The rearrangement uses TRBV6-5 and TRBJ2-1, with 9 nucleotides matching TRBD2. Trimming cost V 2 bases and J 7 bases; bases outside gene matches: 3. Germline CDR1 and CDR2: MNHEY and SVGAGI. The CDR3 length is 14 residues.

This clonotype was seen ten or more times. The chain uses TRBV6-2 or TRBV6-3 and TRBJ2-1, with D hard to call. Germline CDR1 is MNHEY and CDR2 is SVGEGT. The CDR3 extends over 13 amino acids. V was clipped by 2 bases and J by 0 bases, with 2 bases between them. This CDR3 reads CASSYNSYNEQFF. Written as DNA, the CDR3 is TGTGCCAGCAGTTACAACTCCTACAATGAGCAGTTCTTC.

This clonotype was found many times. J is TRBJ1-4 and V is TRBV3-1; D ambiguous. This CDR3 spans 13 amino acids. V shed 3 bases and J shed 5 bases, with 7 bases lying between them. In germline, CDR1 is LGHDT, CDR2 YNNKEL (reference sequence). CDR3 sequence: CASSQVRNEKLFF. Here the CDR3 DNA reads TGTGCCAGCAGCCAGGTTAGAAATGAAAAACTGTTTTTT.

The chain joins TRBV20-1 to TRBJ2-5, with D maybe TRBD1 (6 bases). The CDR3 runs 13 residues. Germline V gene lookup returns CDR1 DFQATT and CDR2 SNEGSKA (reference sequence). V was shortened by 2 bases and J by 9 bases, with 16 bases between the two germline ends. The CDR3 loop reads CSARLQGIGSQYF. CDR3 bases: TGCAGTGCTAGACTCCAGGGGATAGGGTCCCAGTACTTC.

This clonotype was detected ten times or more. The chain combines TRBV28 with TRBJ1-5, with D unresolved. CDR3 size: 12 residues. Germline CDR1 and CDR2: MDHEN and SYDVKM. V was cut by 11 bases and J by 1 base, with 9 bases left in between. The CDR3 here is CAALRSNQPQHF. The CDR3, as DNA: TGTGCCGCGCTTAGGAGCAATCAGCCCCAGCATTTT.

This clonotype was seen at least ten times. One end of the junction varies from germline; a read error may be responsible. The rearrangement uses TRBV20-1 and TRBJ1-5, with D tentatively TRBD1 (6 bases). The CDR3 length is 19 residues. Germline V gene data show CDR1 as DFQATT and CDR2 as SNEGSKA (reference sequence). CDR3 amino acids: CSGTGIRQKKKGDNLPQHF. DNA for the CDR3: TGCAGTGGAACAGGGATCCGCCAAAAAAAAAAGGGGGACAATCTGCCCCAGCATTTT.

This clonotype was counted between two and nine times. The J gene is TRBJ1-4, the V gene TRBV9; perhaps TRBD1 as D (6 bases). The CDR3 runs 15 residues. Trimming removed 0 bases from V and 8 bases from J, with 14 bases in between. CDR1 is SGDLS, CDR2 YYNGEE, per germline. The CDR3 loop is CASSVGGGPREKLFF. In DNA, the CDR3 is TGTGCCAGCAGCGTAGGTGGGGGGCCTCGAGAAAAACTGTTTTTT. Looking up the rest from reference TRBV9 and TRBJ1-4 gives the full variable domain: DSGVTQTPKHLITATGQRVTLRCSPRSGDLSVYWYQQSLDQGLQFLIQYYNGEERAKGNILERFSAQQFPDLHSELNLSSLELGDSALYFCASSVGGGPREKLFFGSGTQLSVL.

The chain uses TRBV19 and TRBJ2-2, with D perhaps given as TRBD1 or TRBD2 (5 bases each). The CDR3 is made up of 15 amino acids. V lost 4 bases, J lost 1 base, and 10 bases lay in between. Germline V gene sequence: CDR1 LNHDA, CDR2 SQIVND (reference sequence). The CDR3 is CASSKTGGNTGELFF. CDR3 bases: TGTGCCAGTAGTAAGACTGGGGGGAACACCGGGGAGCTGTTTTTT.

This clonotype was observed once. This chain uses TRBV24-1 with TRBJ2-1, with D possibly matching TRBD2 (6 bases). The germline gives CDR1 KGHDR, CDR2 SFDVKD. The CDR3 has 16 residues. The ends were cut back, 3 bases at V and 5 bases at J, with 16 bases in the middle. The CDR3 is CATSDNMAGRNNEQFF. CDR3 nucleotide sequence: TGTGCCACCAGTGATAATATGGCCGGGAGAAACAATGAGCAGTTCTTC.

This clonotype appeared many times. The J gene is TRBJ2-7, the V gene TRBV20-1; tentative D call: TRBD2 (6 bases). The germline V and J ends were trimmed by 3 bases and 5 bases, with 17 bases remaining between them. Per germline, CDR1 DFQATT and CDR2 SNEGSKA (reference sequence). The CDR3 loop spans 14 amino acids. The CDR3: CSASIGGFENEQYF. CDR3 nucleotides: TGCAGTGCTAGTATCGGGGGATTCGAAAACGAGCAGTACTTC.

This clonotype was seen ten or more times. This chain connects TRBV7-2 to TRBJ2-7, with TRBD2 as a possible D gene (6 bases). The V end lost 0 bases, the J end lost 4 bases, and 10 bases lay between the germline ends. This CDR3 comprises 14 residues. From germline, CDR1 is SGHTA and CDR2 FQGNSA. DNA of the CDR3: TGTGCCAGCAGCTTAGCTCCGGGGGTTTACGAGCAGTACTTC. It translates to CASSLAPGVYEQYF. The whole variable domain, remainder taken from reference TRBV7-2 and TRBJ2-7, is GAGVSQSPSNKVTEKGKDVELRCDPISGHTALYWYRQSLGQGLEFLIYFQGNSAPDKSGLPSDRFSAERTGGSVSTLTIQRTQQEDSAVYLCASSLAPGVYEQYFGPGTRLTVT.

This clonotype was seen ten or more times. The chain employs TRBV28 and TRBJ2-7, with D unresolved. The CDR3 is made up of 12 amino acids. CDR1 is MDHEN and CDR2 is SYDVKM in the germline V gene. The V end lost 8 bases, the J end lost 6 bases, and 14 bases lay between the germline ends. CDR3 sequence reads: CASGNRAVEQYF. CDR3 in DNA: TGTGCCAGCGGTAACAGAGCCGTCGAGCAGTACTTC. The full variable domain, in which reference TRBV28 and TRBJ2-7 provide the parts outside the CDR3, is DVKVTQSSRYLVKRTGEKVFLECVQDMDHENMFWYRQDPGLGLRLIYFSYDVKMKEKGDIPEGYSVSREKKERFSLILESASTNQTSMYLCASGNRAVEQYFGPGTRLTVT.

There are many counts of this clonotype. The CDR3 nucleotides read TGCAGTGCGGTTATACCGGGACGCAATCAGCCCCAGCATTTT. Residues: CSAVIPGRNQPQHF. The rearrangement uses TRBV20-1 and TRBJ1-5; the D gene is possibly TRBD1 (5 bases). V lost 6 bases to trimming and J lost 2 bases, with 14 bases between them. Germline lookup yields CDR1 DFQATT and CDR2 SNEGSKA (reference sequence). The CDR3 length is 14 residues.

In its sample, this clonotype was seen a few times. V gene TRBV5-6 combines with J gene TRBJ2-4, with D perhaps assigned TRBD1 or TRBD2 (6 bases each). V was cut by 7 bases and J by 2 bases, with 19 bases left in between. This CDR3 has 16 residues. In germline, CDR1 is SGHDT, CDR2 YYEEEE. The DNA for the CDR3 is TGTGCCAGCTCCCCTTGGGGGGCGGGGCCCAAAAACATTCAGTACTTC. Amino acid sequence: CASSPWGAGPKNIQYF.

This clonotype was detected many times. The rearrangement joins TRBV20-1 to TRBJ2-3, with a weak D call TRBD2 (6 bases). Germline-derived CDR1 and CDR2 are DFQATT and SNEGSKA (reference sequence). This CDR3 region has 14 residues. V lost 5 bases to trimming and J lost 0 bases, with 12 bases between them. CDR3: CSADRDWSTDTQYF. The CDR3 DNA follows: TGCAGTGCTGACCGGGACTGGAGCACAGATACGCAGTATTTT.

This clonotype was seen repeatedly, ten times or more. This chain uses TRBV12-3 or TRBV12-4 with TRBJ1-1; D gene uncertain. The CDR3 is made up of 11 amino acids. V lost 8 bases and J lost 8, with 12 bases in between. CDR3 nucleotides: TGTGCCAGCGGGGAATCGGTCGAAGCTTTCTTT. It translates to CASGESVEAFF.

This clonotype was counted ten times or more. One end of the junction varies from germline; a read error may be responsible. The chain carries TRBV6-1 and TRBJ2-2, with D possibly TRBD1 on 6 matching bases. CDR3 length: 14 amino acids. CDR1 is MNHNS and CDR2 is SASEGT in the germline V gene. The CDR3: CASSSTGLVGELFF. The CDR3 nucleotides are TGTGCCAGCAGTTCCACAGGGTTAGTCGGGGAACTGTTTTTT.

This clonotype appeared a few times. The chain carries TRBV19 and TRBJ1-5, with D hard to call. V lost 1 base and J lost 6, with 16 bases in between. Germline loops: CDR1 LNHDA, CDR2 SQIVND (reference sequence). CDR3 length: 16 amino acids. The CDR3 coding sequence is TGTGCCAGTAGTATAGCAGTTCAGGTTCTACGTCAGCCCCAGCATTTT. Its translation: CASSIAVQVLRQPQHF.

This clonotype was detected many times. CDR3 sequence: CASRGGFSSGGTKNTQYF. The CDR3 DNA sequence: TGTGCCAGCCGTGGGGGGTTCTCTAGCGGGGGCACCAAGAATACGCAGTATTTT. The gene calls are TRBV27 and TRBJ2-3; TRBD2 agrees at 10 bases. The CDR3 loop spans 18 amino acids. Trimming cost V 8 bases and J 7 bases; bases outside gene matches: 21. In germline, CDR1 is MNHEY, CDR2 SMNVEV (reference sequence).

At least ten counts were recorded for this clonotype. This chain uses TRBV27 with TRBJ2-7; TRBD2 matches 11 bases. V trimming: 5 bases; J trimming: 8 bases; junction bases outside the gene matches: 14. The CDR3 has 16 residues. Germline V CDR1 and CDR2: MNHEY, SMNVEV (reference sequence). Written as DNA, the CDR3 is TGTGCCAGCAGTCCTTCCCCCCATAGCGGGGGGGCCCAGCAGTACTTC. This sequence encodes CASSPSPHSGGAQQYF.

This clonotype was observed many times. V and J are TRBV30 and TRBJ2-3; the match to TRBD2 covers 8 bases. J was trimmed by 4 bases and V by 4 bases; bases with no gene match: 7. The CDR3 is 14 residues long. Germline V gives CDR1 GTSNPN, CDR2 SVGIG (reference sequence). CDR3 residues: CAWNGTSASDTQYF. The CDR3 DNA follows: TGTGCCTGGAACGGGACTAGTGCATCAGATACGCAGTATTTT.

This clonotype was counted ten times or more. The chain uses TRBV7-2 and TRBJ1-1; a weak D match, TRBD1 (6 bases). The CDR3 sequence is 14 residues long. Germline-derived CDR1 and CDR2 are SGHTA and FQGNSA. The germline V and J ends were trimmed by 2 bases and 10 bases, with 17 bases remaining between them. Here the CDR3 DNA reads TGTGCCAGCAGCTTAATGGGGGCCACCCCCCGAGCTTTCTTT. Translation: CASSLMGATPRAFF. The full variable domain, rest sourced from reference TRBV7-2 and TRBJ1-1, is GAGVSQSPSNKVTEKGKDVELRCDPISGHTALYWYRQSLGQGLEFLIYFQGNSAPDKSGLPSDRFSAERTGGSVSTLTIQRTQQEDSAVYLCASSLMGATPRAFFGQGTRLTVV.